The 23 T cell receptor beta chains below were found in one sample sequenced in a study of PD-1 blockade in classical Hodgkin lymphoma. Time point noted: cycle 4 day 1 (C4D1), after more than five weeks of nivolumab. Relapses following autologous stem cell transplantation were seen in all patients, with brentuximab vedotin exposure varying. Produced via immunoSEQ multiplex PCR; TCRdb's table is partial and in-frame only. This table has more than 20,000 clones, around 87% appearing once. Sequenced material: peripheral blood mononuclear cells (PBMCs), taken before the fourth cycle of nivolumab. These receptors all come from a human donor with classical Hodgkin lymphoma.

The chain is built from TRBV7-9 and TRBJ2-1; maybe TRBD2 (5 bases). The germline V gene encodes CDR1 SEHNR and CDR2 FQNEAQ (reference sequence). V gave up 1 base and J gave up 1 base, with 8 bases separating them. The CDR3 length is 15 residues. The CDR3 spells CASSLEADSYNEQFF. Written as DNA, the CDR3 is TGTGCCAGCAGCTTAGAAGCGGATTCCTACAATGAGCAGTTCTTC.

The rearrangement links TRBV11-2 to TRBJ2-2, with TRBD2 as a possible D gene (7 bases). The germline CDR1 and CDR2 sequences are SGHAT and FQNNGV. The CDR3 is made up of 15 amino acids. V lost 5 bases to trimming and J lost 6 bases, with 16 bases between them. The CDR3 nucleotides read TGTGCCAGCAGCCCCTTCGGGGGGCGGGCCGGGGAGCTGTTTTTT. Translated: CASSPFGGRAGELFF.

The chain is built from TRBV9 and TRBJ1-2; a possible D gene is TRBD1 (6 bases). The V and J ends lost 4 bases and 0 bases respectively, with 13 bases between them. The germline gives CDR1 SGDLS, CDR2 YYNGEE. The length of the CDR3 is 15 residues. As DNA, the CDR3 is TGTGCCAGCAGCACCCAAGGGGGGACTAACTATGGCTACACCTTC. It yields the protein CASSTQGGTNYGYTF.

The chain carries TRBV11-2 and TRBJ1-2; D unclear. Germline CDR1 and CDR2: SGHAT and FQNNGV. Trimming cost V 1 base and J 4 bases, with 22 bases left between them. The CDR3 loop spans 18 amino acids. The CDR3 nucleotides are TGTGCCAGCAGCTTAGGTTCGAGTGCACGCCGCCTCGGCTATGGCTACACCTTC. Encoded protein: CASSLGSSARRLGYGYTF.

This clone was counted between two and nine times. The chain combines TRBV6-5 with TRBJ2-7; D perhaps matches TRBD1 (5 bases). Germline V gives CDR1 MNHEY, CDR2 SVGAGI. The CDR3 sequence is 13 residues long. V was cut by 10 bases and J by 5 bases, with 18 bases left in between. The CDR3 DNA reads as TGTGCCACCAAATCCCCACAGGACCACGAGCAGTACTTC. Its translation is CATKSPQDHEQYF.

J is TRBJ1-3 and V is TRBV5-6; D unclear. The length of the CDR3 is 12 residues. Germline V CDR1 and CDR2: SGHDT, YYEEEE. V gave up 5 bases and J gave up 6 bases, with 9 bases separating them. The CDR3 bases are TGTGCCAGCAGGCCCCTTGAAAACACCATATATTTT. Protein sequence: CASRPLENTIYF.

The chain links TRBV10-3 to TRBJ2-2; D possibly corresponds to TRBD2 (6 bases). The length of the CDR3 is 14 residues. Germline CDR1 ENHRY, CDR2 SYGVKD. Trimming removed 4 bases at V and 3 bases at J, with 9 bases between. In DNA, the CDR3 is TGTGCCATCAGTGGCGGGGCCCACACCGGGGAGCTGTTTTTT. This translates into CAISGGAHTGELFF.

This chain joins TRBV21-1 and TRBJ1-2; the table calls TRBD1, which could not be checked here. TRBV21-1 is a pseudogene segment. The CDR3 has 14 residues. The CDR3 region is CASSNHRIGAGYTF. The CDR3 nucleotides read TGTGCCAGCAGCAACCACAGAATTGGGGCTGGCTACACCTTC.

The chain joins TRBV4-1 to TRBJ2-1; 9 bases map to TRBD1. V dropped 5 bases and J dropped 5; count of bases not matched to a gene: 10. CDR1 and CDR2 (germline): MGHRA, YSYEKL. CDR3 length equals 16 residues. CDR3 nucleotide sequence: TGCGCCAGCAGCATCACCGGGACAGGGATAGACAATGAGCAGTTCTTC. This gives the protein CASSITGTGIDNEQFF.

The CDR3 coding sequence is TGCGCCAGCAGCTCGAACACTGCAGGTAGGGGCACTGAAGCTTTCTTT. This translates into CASSSNTAGRGTEAFF. V usage is TRBV5-1 and J usage is TRBJ1-1, with D perhaps matching TRBD1 (5 bases). Germline CDR1 and CDR2: SGHRS and YFSETQ. V shed 3 bases and J shed 4 bases, with 19 bases lying between them. CDR3 size: 16 residues.

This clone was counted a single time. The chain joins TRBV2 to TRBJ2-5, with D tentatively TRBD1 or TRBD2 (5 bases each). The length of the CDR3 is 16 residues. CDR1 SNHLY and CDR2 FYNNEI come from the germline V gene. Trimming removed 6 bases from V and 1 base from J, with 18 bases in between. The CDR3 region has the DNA TGTGCCAGCAGGGGACCCCCCGAGGGTTTCCAAGAGACCCAGTACTTC. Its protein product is CASRGPPEGFQETQYF.

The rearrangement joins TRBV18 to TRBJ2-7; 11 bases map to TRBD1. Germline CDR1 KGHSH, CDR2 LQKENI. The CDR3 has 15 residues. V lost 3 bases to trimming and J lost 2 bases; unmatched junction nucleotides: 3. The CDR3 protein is CASSPGQGVAYEQYF. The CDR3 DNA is TGTGCCAGCTCACCGGGACAGGGGGTGGCCTACGAGCAGTACTTC.

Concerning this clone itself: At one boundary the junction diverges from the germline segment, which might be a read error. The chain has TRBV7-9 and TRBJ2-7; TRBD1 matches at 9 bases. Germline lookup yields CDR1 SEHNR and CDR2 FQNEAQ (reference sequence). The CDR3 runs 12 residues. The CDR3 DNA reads TGTGCCAGCAGCTTAGACGGGACAGGGTCCCAATTC. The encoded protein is CASSLDGTGSQF.

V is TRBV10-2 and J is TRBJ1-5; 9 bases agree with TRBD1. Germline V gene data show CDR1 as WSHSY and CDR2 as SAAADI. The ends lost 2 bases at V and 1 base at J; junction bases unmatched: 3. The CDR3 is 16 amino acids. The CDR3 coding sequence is TGCGCCAGCAGTGAGGGGACAGGGAGAAGCAATCAGCCCCAGCATTTT. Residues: CASSEGTGRSNQPQHF.

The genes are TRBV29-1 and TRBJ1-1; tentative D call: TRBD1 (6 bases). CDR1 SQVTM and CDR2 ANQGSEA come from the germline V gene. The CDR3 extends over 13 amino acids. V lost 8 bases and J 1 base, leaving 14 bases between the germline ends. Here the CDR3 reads CSIQQGGNTEAFF. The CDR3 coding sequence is TGCAGCATCCAACAGGGTGGGAACACTGAAGCTTTCTTT.

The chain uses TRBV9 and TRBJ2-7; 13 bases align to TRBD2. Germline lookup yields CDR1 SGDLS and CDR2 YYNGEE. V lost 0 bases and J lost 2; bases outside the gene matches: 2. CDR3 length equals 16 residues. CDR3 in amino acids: CASSVGGTSGTYEQYF. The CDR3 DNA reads TGTGCCAGCAGCGTAGGGGGGACTAGCGGGACCTACGAGCAGTACTTC.

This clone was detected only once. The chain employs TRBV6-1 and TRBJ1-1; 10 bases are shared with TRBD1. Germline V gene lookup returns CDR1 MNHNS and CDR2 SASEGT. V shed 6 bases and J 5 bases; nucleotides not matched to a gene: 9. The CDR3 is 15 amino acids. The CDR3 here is CASRVRDRGGTEAFF. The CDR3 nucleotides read TGTGCCAGCAGGGTCCGGGACAGGGGTGGGACTGAAGCTTTCTTT.

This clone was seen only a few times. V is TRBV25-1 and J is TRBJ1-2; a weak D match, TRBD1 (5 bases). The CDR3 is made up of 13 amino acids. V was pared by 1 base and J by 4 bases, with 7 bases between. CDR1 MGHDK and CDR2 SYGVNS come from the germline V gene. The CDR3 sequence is CASSELGGYGYTF. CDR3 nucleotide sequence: TGTGCCAGCAGTGAATTGGGGGGCTATGGCTACACCTTC.

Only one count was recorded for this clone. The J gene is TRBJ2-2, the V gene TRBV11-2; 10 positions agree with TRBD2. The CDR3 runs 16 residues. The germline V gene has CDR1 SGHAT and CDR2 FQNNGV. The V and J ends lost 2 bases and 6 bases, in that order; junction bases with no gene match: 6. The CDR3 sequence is CASSLPLAGVSGELFF. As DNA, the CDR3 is TGTGCCAGCAGCTTACCCCTAGCGGGAGTGTCCGGGGAGCTGTTTTTT.

The CDR3 coding sequence is TGTGCTAGTGGTTTGGTAATCGGCGGGGAGCTGTTTTTT. It encodes CASGLVIGGELFF. This chain connects TRBV12-5 to TRBJ2-2; D is ambiguous. In germline, CDR1 is LGHNT, CDR2 FRNRAP. The CDR3 runs to 13 residues. The germline V and J ends were trimmed by 0 bases and 7 bases, with 6 bases remaining between them.

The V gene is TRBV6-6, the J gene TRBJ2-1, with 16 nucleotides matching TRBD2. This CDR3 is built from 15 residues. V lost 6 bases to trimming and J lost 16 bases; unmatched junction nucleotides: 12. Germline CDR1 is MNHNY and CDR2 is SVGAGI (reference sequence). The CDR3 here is CASSQGLAGGLFRFF. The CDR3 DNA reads TGTGCCAGCAGCCAGGGACTAGCGGGGGGGCTTTTCCGCTTCTTC.

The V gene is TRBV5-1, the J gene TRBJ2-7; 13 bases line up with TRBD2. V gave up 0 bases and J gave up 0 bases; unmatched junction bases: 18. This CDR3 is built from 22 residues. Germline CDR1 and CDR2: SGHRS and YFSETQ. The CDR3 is CASSLDNPTGLAGPISSYEQYF. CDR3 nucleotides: TGCGCCAGCAGCTTGGATAACCCTACGGGACTAGCGGGGCCCATCAGCTCCTACGAGCAGTACTTC.

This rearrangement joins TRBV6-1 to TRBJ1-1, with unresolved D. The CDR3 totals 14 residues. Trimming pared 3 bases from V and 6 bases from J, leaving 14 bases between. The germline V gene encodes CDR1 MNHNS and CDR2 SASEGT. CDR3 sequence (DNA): TGTGCCAGCAGTGACCAGAGGACCGTTTCTGAAGCTTTCTTT. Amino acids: CASSDQRTVSEAFF.